This T cell receptor beta chain comes out of a study of blood T cell repertoires in COVID-19. Study summary: The United States, Italy and Spain were the sources of the acute and convalescent COVID-19 samples. PBMCs, B-cell-depleted T cells, or T cells were the source of the cDNA or gDNA that made up the material.

Produced via immunoSEQ multiplex PCR; TCRdb's table is partial and in-frame only. The sample records fewer than 300,000 clones, 75% to 90% being singletons. The CDR3 runs 13 residues. Germline V gene data show CDR1 as SGHDT and CDR2 as YYEEEE. V was pared by 4 bases and J by 6 bases, with 10 bases between. Recruits, aged roughly 18 to 90 years, lived in 24 US areas. Cohort 3 recovered donors had two negative PCRs, clearance, or symptom resolution. Sequenced sample: PBMCs or T cells enriched from blood (not recorded which). V and J are TRBV5-6 and TRBJ2-2, with D possibly TRBD1 on 6 matching bases. The receptor was derived from a woman aged 50 to 60 who had recovered from COVID-19. CDR3 sequence (DNA): TGTGCCAGCAGCCTAGGGGGAGCCGGGGAGCTGTTTTTT. It codes for CASSLGGAGELFF.